Following are 4 T cell receptor beta chains from one sample sequenced in a study of immune characteristics of hereditary and idiopathic chronic pancreatitis. The pancreas tissue came from patients undergoing total pancreatectomy with islet autotransplantation. Assay used: immunoSEQ multiplex PCR; TCRdb lists only in-frame clones, some missing. The repertoire consists of just over 950 clones, with 60% to 80% occurring once and the leading ten covering roughly 17%. The sample consisted of pancreas tissue with idiopathic chronic pancreatitis. The receptors stem from a human donor with chronic pancreatitis.

This chain links TRBV7-3 with TRBJ2-3, with 7 bases aligning to TRBD2. The length of the CDR3 is 15 residues. The germline CDR1 and CDR2 sequences are SGHTA and FQGTGA. Unmatched junction bases numbered 11, after V lost 5 bases and J lost 6 bases. This CDR3 reads CASSPAGTTSDTQYF. The CDR3 DNA follows: TGTGCCAGCAGCCCCGCCGGGACTACCTCGGATACGCAGTATTTT.

This sequence joins TRBV6-4 and TRBJ1-5; D gene ambiguous. The germline gives CDR1 MRHNA, CDR2 SNTAGT. The CDR3 runs to 13 residues. Trimming took off 5 bases at V and 1 base at J, with 6 bases between the two ends. The CDR3 sequence is CASSPSSNQPQHF. The CDR3, as DNA: TGTGCCAGCAGTCCCAGCAGCAATCAGCCCCAGCATTTT.

J is TRBJ1-4 and V is TRBV28, with no clear D. Germline V gene lookup returns CDR1 MDHEN and CDR2 SYDVKM. This CDR3 comprises 14 residues. V lost 5 bases, J lost 5 bases, and 12 bases lay in between. CDR3 residues: CASSLYRHNEKLFF. CDR3 in DNA: TGTGCCAGCAGTCTCTACAGACACAATGAAAAACTGTTTTTT.

This clone was seen a handful of times. The rearrangement uses TRBV15 and TRBJ1-2; D possibly corresponds to TRBD1 (6 bases). This CDR3 comprises 16 residues. With 0 bases removed from V and 8 bases from J, the gap between germline ends came to 19 bases. Looked up from germline, CDR1 is LNHNV and CDR2 is YYDKDF (reference sequence). The CDR3 region is CATSREMGRGFYGYTF. DNA of the CDR3: TGTGCCACCAGCAGAGAGATGGGCAGGGGATTCTACGGCTACACCTTC.